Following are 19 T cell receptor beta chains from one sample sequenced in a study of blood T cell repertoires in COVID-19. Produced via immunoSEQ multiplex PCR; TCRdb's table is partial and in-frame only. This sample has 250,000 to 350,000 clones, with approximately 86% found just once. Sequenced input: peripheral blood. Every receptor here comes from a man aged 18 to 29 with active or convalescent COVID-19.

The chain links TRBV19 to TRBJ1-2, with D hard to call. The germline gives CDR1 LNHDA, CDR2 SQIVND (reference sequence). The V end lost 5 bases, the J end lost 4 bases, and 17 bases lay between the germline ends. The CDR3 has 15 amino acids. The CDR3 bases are TGTGCCAGTAGTCCCTCGGGTGCCGGATTCTATGGCTACACCTTC. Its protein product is CASSPSGAGFYGYTF.

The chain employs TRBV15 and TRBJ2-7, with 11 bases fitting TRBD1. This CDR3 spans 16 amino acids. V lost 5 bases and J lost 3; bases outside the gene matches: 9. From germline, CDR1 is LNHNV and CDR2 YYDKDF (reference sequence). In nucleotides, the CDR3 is TGTGCCACCAGCCCCCAGAGGGGGACAGGGGGCTACGAGCAGTACTTC. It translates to CATSPQRGTGGYEQYF.

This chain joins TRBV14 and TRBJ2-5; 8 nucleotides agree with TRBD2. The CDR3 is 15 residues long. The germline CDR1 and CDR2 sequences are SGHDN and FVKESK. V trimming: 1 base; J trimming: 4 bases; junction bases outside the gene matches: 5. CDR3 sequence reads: CASSQAAGGGETQYF. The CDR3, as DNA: TGTGCCAGCAGCCAAGCGGCGGGGGGCGGAGAGACCCAGTACTTC.

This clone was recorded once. Here the CDR3 DNA reads TGTGCCAGCAGCTTGAAAACTAGCGGGGGCGACGCCCCAGATACGCAGTATTTT. This translates into CASSLKTSGGDAPDTQYF. The chain employs TRBV5-8 and TRBJ2-3; 11 bases agree with TRBD2. CDR1 is SGHTS and CDR2 is YDEGEE in the germline V gene. Trimming cost V 1 base and J 4 bases; bases outside gene matches: 11. The CDR3 is made up of 18 amino acids.

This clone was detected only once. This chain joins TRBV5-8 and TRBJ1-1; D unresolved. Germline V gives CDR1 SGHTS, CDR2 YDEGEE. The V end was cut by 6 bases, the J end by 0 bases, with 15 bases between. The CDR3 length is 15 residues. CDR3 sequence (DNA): TGTGCCAGCATCCTGCGGAGGGTGATGAACACTGAAGCTTTCTTT. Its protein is CASILRRVMNTEAFF.

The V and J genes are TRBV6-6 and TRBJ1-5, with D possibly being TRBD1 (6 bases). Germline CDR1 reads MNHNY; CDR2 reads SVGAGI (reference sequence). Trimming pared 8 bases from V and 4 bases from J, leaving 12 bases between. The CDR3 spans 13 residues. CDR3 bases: TGTGCCAGCCGAGGGGGAACTAATCAGCCCCAGCATTTT. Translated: CASRGGTNQPQHF.

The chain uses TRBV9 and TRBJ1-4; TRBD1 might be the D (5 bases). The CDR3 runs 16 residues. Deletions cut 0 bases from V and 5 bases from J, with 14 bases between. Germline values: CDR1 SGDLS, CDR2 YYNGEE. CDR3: CASSVGSVRGNEKLFF. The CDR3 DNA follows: TGTGCCAGCAGCGTAGGATCTGTCCGGGGGAATGAAAAACTGTTTTTT.

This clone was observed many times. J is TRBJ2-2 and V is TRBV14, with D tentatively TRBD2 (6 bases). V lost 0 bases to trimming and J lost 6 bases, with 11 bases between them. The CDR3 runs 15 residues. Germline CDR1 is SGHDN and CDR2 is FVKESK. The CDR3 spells CASSQDPGVAGELFF. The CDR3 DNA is TGTGCCAGCAGCCAAGATCCGGGGGTGGCCGGGGAGCTGTTTTTT.

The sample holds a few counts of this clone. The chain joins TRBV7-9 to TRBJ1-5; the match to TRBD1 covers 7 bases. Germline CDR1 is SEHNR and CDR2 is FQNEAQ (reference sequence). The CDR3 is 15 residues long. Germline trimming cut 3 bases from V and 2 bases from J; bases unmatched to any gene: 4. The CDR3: CASSFDRVGNQPQHF. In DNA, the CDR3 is TGTGCCAGCAGCTTTGACAGGGTGGGCAATCAGCCCCAGCATTTT.

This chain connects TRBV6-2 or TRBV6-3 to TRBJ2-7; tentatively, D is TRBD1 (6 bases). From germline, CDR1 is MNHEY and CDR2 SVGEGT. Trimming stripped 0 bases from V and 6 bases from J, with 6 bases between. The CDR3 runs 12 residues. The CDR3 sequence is CASSYSRGEQYF. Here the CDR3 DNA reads TGTGCCAGCAGTTACTCCAGGGGCGAGCAGTACTTC.

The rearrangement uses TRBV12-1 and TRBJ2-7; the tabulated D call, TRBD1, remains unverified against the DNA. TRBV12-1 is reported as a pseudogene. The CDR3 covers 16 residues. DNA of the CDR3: TGTGCCAGCAGCTTTCCTGACAGGGGGCGTTTCTACGAGCAGTACTTC. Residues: CASSFPDRGRFYEQYF.

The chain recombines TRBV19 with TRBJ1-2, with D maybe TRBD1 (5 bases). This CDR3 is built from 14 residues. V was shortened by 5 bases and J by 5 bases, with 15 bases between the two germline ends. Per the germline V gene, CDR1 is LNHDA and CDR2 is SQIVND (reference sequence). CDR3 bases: TGTGCCAGTAGTGTCCACCCGACAGATTATGGCTACACCTTC. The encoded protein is CASSVHPTDYGYTF.

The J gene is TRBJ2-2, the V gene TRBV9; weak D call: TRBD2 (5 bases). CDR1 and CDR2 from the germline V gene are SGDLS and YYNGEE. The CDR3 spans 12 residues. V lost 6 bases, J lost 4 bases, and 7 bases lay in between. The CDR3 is CASKGSTGELFF. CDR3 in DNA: TGTGCCAGCAAAGGGAGCACCGGGGAGCTGTTTTTT. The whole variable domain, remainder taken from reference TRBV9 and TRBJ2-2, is DSGVTQTPKHLITATGQRVTLRCSPRSGDLSVYWYQQSLDQGLQFLIQYYNGEERAKGNILERFSAQQFPDLHSELNLSSLELGDSALYFCASKGSTGELFFGEGSRLTVL.

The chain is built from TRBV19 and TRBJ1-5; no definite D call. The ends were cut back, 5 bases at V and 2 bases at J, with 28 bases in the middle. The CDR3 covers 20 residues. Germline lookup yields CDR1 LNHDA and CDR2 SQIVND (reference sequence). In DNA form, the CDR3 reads TGTGCCAGTAGTTCGAGCAGCCGGGTGATGATCCCAATTGGCAATCAGCCCCAGCATTTT. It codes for CASSSSSRVMIPIGNQPQHF.

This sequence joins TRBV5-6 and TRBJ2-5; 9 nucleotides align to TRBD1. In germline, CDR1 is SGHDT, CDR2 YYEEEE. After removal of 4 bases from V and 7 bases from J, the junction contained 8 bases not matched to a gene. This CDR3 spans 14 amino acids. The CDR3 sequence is CASSRDRGVGTQYF. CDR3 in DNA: TGTGCCAGCAGCCGCGACAGGGGGGTAGGGACCCAGTACTTC.

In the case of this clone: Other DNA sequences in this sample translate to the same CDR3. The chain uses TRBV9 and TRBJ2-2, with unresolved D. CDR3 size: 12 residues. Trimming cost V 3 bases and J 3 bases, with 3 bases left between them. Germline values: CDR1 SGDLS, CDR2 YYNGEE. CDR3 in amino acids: CASSADTGELFF. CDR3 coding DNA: TGTGCCAGCAGCGCTGACACCGGGGAGCTGTTTTTT.

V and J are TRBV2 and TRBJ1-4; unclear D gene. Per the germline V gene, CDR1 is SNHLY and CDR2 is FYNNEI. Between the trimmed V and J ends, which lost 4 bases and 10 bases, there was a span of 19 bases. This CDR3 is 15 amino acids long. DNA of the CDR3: TGTGCCAGCAGTGTTTTTTATGGACTCCCGGGAAAACTGTTTTTT. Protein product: CASSVFYGLPGKLFF.

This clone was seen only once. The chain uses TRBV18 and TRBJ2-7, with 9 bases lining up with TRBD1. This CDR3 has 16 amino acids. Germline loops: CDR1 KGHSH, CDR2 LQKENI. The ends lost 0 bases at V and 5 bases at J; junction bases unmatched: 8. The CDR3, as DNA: TGTGCCAGCTCACCACCGGACACAGGGGGCCGCCACGAGCAGTACTTC. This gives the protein CASSPPDTGGRHEQYF.

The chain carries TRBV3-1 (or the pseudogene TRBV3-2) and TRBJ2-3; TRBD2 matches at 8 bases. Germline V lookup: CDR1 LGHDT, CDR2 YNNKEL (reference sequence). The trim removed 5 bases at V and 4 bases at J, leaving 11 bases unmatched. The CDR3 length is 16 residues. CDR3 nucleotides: TGTGCCAGCAGCGGTGGGACTAGTTGGAAATCAGATACGCAGTATTTT. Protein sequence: CASSGGTSWKSDTQYF.